This T cell receptor beta chain comes out of a study of CD8+CD57+ T cells in acquired aplastic anemia. Background on the study: Sorted cells (CD4+ and CD8+) yielded DNA amounts that averaged about 3.4 ug.

There are 14 residues in the CDR3. The germline CDR1 and CDR2 sequences are SNHLY and FYNNEI. It was genomic DNA that served as the template for profiling TCR beta VDJ and CDR3. TCRdb reanalysed the reads using MiXCR and keeps one entry per CDR3 protein. The sample lists roughly 200,000 distinct CDR3 sequences; less than 65% were seen once. In this sample, this clonotype turned up a few times. A much larger clone sits a single nucleotide away, making a read error possible. Patients who underwent sequencing had shown CD8+CD57+ cell expansion by flow cytometry. The sequence came from a human donor with aplastic anemia. Specimen: sorted CD4+, CD8+, or CD8+CD57+ T cells (not recorded which) from PBMCs. The chain links TRBV2 to TRBJ2-7; a possible D gene is TRBD1 (6 bases). For the CDR3, the DNA is TGTGCCAGCAGTGAAGTTCCCAGGGGTTACGAGCAGTGCTTC. It is translated as CASSEVPRGYEQCF.